The 5 T cell receptor beta chains presented below share a single source sample, sequenced in a study of T-cell reconstitution after alpha-beta-depleted transplantation in children. For TCRbeta, the library was prepared with unique molecular identifiers. TCRdb re-analysed the PCR reads in MiXCR, keeping a single row per CDR3 protein. This table holds about 120,000 distinct CDR3 sequences, 20% to 25% found once. This specimen was PBMCs, mostly from graft donor cells, taken 180 days after TCRalphabeta/CD19-depleted stem cell transplant. These TCRs come from a male patient aged 2-15 years who had a stem cell transplant for chronic granulomatous disease, so the T cells may come from the graft donor.

This clonotype was seen at least ten times. The chain is built from TRBV20-1 and TRBJ2-1; TRBD2 matches 9 bases. This CDR3 contains 12 residues. Germline V gives CDR1 DFQATT, CDR2 SNEGSKA (reference sequence). The V gene end was trimmed by 6 bases and the J gene end by 7 bases; junction bases not matched to a gene: 4. In DNA, the CDR3 is TGCAGTGCCGTAGCGGGAGTGAATGAGCAGTTCTTC. This sequence encodes CSAVAGVNEQFF.

This clonotype came up many times. The gene calls are TRBV20-1 and TRBJ1-1; 8 nucleotides match TRBD1. Germline loops: CDR1 DFQATT, CDR2 SNEGSKA (reference sequence). Unmatched junction bases numbered 7, after V lost 3 bases and J lost 7 bases. This CDR3 region has 13 residues. The CDR3 is CSARDRVADEAFF. As DNA, the CDR3 is TGCAGTGCTAGGGACAGGGTTGCGGATGAAGCTTTCTTT.

This clonotype has just a few counts. In nucleotides, the CDR3 is TGTGCCAGCTCACCAGAGGGGGCGCTTACTGAAGCTTTCTTT. Translated, it gives CASSPEGALTEAFF. The chain uses TRBV18 and TRBJ1-1; 7 bases are a match to TRBD1. The germline gives CDR1 KGHSH, CDR2 LQKENI. The CDR3 is 14 amino acids. V dropped 2 bases and J dropped 5; count of bases not matched to a gene: 5.

V gene TRBV12-3 or TRBV12-4 combines with J gene TRBJ2-7; D is tentatively TRBD1 or TRBD2 (5 bases each). V lost 6 bases, J lost 6 bases, and 12 bases lay in between. The CDR3 extends over 12 amino acids. CDR3 coding DNA: TGTGCCAGCAGCCCCGGGGCTCGCGAGCAGTACTTC. Its translation is CASSPGAREQYF.

The genes are TRBV19 and TRBJ2-1; 8 bases align to TRBD2. Germline trimming cut 3 bases from V and 5 bases from J; bases unmatched to any gene: 6. Germline CDR1 is LNHDA and CDR2 is SQIVND (reference sequence). The CDR3 runs to 15 residues. The CDR3 sequence: CASSIYAGGDNEQFF. The CDR3 nucleotides read TGTGCCAGTAGTATCTATGCGGGAGGAGACAATGAGCAGTTCTTC.